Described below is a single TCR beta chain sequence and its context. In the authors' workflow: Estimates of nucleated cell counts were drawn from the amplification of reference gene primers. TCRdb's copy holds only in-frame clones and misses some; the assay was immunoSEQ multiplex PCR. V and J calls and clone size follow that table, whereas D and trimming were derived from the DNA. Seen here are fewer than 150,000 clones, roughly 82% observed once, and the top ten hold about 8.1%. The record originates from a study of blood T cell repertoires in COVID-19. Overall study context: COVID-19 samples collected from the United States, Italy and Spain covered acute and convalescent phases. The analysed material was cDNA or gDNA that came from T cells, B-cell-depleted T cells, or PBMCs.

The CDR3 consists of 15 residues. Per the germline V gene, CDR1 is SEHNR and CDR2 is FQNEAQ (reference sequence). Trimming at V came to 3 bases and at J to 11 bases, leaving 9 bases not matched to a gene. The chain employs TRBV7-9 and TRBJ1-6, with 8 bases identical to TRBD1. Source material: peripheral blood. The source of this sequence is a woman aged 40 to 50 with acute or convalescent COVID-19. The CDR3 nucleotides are TGTGCCAGCAGCTTTGGAGACAGGGGAACGACACCCCTCCACTTT. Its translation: CASSFGDRGTTPLHF.